This TCR beta chain is from a study of cytomegalovirus exposure and HLA in healthy donors. It was with 60 Vbeta and 13 Jbeta primers that the PCR ran. Clones were sequenced by immunoSEQ multiplex PCR, and TCRdb holds only the in-frame ones, with some missing. Among approximately 150,000 clones listed, around 78% were seen once. Germline CDR1 is SGHRS and CDR2 is YFSETQ. The CDR3 loop spans 15 amino acids. The J segment lost 1 base and the V segment lost 4 bases, leaving 3 bases of the junction unmatched. J is TRBJ2-5 and V is TRBV5-1; 11 bases are shared with TRBD2. Sequencing used PBMCs. This sequence was found in a woman between 45 and 60 years old in good health and CMV-seropositive. CDR3 coding DNA: TGCGCCAGCAGCCCGACTAGCGGGGTCCAAGAGACCCAGTACTTC. Its translation is CASSPTSGVQETQYF.